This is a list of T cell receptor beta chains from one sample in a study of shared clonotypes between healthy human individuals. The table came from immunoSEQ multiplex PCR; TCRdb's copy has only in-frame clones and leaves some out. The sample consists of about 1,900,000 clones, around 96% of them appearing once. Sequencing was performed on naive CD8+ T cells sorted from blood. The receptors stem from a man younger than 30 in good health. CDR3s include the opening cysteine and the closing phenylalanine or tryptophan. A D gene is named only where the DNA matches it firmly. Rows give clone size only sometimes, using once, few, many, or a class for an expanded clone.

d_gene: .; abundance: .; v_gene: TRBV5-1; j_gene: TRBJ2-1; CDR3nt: TGCGCCAGCAGCTTGGAAGGTGGGCTCAATGAGCAGTTCTTC; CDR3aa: CASSLEGGLNEQFF
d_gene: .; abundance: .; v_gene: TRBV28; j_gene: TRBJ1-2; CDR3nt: TGTGCCAGCAGCATGGACAGAACCTATGGCTACACCTTC; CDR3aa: CASSMDRTYGYTF
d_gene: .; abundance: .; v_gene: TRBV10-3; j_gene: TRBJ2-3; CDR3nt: TGTGCCATCAGTGAAGGGACTTCGGATACGCAGTATTTT; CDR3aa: CAISEGTSDTQYF
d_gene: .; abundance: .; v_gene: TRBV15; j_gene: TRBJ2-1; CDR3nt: TGTGCCACCAGGCCTACGCCGGGTACCCGCGACAATGAGCAGTTCTTC; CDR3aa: CATRPTPGTRDNEQFF
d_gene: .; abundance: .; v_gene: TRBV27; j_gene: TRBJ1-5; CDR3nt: TGTGCCAGCAGTTTATCCGCAGGGGCAGGGTCGCAGCCCCAGCATTTT; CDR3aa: CASSLSAGAGSQPQHF
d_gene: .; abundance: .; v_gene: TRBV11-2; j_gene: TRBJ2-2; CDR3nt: TGTGCCAGCAGGCCAATCCAACGCCTCCAACCCGGGGAGCTGTTTTTT; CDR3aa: CASRPIQRLQPGELFF
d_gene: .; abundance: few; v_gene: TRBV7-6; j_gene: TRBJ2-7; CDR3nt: TGTGCCAGCAGCGCCCACCCGCCGTTATCGGGGTCCGAGCAGTACTTC; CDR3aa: CASSAHPPLSGSEQYF
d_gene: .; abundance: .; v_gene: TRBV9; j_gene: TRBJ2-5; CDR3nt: TGTGCCAGCAGCGTAGACGGTGTACACCAAGAGACCCAGTACTTC; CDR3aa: CASSVDGVHQETQYF
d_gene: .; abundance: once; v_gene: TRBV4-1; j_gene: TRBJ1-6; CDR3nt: TGCGCCAGCAGCCAAGATGACCATTCTGGGTCACCCCTCCACTTT; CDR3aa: CASSQDDHSGSPLHF
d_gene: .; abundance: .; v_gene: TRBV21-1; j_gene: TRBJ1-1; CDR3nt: TGTGCCAGCAGCAAAAGGGGTGAAGCTTTCTTT; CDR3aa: CASSKRGEAFF
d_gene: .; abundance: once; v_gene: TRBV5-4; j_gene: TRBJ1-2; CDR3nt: TGTGCCAGCAGCTTGGCACAGCAGATGGGCTACACCTTC; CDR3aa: CASSLAQQMGYTF
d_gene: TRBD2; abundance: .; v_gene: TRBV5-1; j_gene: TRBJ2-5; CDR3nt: TGCGCCAGCAGCTTGGGGCCTAGCGGGGGGTACCAAGAGACCCAGTACTTC; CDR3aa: CASSLGPSGGYQETQYF
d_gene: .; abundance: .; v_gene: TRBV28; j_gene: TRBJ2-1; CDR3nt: TGTGCCAGCACTTGGGGAGGGGGCCTTGTCGATGAGCAGTTCTTC; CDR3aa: CASTWGGGLVDEQFF
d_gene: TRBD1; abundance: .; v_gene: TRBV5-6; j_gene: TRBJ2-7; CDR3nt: TGTGCCAGCAGCGCCCCCGGGACAGTCTACGAGCAGTACTTC; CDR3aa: CASSAPGTVYEQYF
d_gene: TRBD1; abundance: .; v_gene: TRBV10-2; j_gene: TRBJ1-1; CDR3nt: TGCGCCAGCAACACAGGGGCGGGGAACACTGAAGCTTTCTTT; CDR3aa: CASNTGAGNTEAFF
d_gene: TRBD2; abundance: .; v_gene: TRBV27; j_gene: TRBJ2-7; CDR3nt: TGTGCCAGCAGTTTATGGGCTAGCGGTCTCGACGAGCAGTACTTC; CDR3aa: CASSLWASGLDEQYF
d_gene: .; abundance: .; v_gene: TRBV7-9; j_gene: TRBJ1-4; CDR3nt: TGTGCCAGCACCCCTTGGGGAGGGCCTAATGAAAAACTGTTTTTT; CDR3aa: CASTPWGGPNEKLFF
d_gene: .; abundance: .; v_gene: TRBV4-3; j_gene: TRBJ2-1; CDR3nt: TGCGCCAGCAGCCAAGATTGGACCTCCCCTGCCTACAATGAGCAGTTCTTC; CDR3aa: CASSQDWTSPAYNEQFF
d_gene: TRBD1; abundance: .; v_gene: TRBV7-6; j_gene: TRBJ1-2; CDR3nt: TGTGCCAGCAGTTCCGGACAGGGAGCCAACTATGGCTACACCTTC; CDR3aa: CASSSGQGANYGYTF
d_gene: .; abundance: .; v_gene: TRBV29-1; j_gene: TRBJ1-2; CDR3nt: TGCAGCGTTGAAGCGTGGCCCACTAACTATGGCTACACCTTC; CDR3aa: CSVEAWPTNYGYTF
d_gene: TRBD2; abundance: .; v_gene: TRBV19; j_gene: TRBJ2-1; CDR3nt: TGTGCCAGTAGGCTACTAGCGGGAGAGTTTATAGGTGAGCAGTTCTTC; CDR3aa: CASRLLAGEFIGEQFF
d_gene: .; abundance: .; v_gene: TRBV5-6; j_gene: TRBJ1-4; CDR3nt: TGTGCCAGCAGCTTGGCCGGGGCAGGGTATTCTGGAAAAAATGAAAAACTGTTTTTT; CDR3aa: CASSLAGAGYSGKNEKLFF
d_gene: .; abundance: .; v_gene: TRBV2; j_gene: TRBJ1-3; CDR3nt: TGTGCCAGCAGTGCTCGGACAGCCAGCTCTGGAAACACCATATATTTT; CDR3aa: CASSARTASSGNTIYF
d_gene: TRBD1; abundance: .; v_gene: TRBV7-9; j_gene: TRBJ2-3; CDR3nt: TGTGCCAGCAGCTTAGAGACAGGGCTGAGCACAGATACGCAGTATTTT; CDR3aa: CASSLETGLSTDTQYF
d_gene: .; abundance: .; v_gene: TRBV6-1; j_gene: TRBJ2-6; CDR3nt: TGTGCCAGCAGTGAGACAGGTGGGGCCAACGTCCTGACTTTC; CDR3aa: CASSETGGANVLTF
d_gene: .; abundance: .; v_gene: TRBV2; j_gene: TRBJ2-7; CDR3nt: TGTGCCAGCAGTGGGACCAATACCGACACGTTAGACTACGAGCAGTACTTC; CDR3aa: CASSGTNTDTLDYEQYF
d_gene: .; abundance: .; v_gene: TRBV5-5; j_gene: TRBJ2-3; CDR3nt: TGTGCCAGCAGCTATACCACAGATACGCAGTATTTT; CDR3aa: CASSYTTDTQYF
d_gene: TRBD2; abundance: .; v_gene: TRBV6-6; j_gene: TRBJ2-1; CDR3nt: TGTGCCAGCAGCTACGGACTAGTGAGTGAGCAGTTCTTC; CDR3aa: CASSYGLVSEQFF
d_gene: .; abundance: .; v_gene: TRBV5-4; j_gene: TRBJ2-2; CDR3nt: TGTGCCAGCAGCTATGGAGGACTGATCACCGGGGAGCTGTTTTTT; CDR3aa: CASSYGGLITGELFF
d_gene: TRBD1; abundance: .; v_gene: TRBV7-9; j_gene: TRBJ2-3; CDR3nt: TGTGCCAGCAGCCCCGACAGGGGAGATACGCAGTATTTT; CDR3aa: CASSPDRGDTQYF
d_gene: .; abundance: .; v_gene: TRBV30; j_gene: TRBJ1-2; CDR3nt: TGTGCCTGGAGTGAGGGGAACTATGGCTACACCTTC; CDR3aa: CAWSEGNYGYTF
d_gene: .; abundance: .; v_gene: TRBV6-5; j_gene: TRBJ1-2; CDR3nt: TGTGCCAGCAGTTACTCGTCAGGCCTCAAAACCTGGGGCTACACCTTC; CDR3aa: CASSYSSGLKTWGYTF
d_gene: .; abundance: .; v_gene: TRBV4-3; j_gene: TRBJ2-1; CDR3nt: TGCGCCAGCAGCCAAGATCATTGGCGGGATAGCTCCTACAATGAGCAGTTCTTC; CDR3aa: CASSQDHWRDSSYNEQFF
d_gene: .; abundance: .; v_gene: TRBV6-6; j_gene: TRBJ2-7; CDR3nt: TGTGCCACAGTAAGCGATTCCTACGAGCAGTACTTC; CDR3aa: CATVSDSYEQYF
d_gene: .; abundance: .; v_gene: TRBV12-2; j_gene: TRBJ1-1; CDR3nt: TGTGCAAGTCGCCTCAGCCGGGACAGGGCCACTGAAGCTTTCTTT; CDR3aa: CASRLSRDRATEAFF
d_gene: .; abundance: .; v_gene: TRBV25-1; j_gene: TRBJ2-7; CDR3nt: TGTGCCAGCTCCTTCCTGGCCGAGCAGTACTTC; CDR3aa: CASSFLAEQYF
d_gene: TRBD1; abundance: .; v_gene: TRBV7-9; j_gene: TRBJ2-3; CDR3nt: TGTGCCAGCAGCGGTTTGGGGACAGGGTATCCAGATACGCAGTATTTT; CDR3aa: CASSGLGTGYPDTQYF
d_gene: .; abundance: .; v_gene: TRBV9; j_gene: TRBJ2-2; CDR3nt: TGTGCCAGCAGCGACACAGGGATCACCGGGGAGCTGTTTTTT; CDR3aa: CASSDTGITGELFF
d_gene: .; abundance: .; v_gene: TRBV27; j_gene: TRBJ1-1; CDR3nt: TGTGCCAGCAGTTTGGCAGGGAGGCCTGAAGCTTTCTTT; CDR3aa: CASSLAGRPEAFF
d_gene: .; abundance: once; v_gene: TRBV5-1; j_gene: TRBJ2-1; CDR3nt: TGCGCCAGCAGCTTAAGGATCAATGAGCAGTTCTTC; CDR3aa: CASSLRINEQFF
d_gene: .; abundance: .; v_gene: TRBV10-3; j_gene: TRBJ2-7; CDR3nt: TGTGCCATCAGTGATTCGGGAACAGGCCTCGGGTACTTC; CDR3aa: CAISDSGTGLGYF
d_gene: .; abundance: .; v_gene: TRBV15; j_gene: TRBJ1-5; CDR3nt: TGTGCCACCAGCAGAGAGTCGGGGATAAATGATCAGCCCCAGCATTTT; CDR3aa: CATSRESGINDQPQHF